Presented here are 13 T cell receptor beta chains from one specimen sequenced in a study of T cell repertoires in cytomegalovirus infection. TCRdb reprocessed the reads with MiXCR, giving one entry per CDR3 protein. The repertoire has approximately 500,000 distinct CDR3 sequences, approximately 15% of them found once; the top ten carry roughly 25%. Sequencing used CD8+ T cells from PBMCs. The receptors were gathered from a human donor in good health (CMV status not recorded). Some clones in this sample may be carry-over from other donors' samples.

DNA for the CDR3: TGTGCCAGCAGCCAAGATTGGCCGCTACTTAAGTTGGCCGGGGAGCTGTTTTTT. Translated, it gives CASSQDWPLLKLAGELFF. The V call is TRBV4-2, the J call TRBJ2-2; D uncertain. This CDR3 comprises 18 residues. V was shortened by 0 bases and J by 6 bases, with 20 bases between the two germline ends. Per the germline V gene, CDR1 is LGHNA and CDR2 is YNFKEQ.

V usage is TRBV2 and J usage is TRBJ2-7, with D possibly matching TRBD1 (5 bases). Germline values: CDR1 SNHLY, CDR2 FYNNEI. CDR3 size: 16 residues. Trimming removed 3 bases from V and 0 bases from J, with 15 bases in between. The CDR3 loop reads CASSDTSTEDSYEQYF. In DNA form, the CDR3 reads TGTGCCAGCAGTGACACCTCGACAGAAGACTCCTACGAGCAGTACTTC. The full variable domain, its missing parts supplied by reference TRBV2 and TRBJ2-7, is EPEVTQTPSHQVTQMGQEVILRCVPISNHLYFYWYRQILGQKVEFLVSFYNNEISEKSEIFDDQFSVERPDGSNFTLKIRSTKLEDSAMYFCASSDTSTEDSYEQYFGPGTRLTVT.

CDR3 sequence: CASSRQVQPAHF. The CDR3 DNA sequence: TGTGCCAGCAGCCGACAGGTTCAACCCGCGCATTTT. The chain recombines TRBV6-2 or TRBV6-3 with TRBJ1-5; maybe TRBD1 (6 bases). V gave up 6 bases and J gave up 15 bases, with 18 bases separating them. The CDR3 contains 12 residues. Germline V gives CDR1 MNHEY, CDR2 SVGEGT.

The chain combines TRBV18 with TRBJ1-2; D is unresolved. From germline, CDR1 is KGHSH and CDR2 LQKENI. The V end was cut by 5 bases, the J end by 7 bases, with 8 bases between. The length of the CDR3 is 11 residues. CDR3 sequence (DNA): TGTGCCAGCTCAACCGATGGTGGCTACACCTTC. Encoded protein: CASSTDGGYTF.

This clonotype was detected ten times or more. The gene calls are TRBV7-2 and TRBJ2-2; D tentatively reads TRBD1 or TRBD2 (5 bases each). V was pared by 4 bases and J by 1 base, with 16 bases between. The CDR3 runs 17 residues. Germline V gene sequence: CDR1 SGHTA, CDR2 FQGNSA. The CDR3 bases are TGTGCCAGCAGCTACACATCCGGGACGGGGAACACCGGGGAGCTGTTTTTT. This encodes CASSYTSGTGNTGELFF.

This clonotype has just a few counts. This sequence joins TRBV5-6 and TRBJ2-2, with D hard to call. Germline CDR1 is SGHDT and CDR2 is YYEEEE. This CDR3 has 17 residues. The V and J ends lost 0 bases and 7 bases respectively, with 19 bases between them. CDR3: CASSLEDYGPVHGELFF. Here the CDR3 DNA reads TGTGCCAGCAGCTTGGAGGATTACGGGCCAGTTCACGGGGAGCTGTTTTTT.

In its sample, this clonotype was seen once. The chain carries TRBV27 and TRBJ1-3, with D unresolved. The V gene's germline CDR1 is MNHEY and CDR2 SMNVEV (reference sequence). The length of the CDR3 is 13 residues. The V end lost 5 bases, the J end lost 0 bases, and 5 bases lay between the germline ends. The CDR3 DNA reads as TGTGCCAGCAGTCCCCACTCTGGAAACACCATATATTTT. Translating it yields CASSPHSGNTIYF.

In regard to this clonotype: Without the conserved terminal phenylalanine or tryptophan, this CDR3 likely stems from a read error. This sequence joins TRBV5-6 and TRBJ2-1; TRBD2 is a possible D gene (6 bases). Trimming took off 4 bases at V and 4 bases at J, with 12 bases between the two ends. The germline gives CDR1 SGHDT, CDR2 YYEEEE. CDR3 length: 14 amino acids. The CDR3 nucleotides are TGTGCCAGCAGCCCTGGGACTTTATACAATGAGCAGTTCTAC. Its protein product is CASSPGTLYNEQFY.

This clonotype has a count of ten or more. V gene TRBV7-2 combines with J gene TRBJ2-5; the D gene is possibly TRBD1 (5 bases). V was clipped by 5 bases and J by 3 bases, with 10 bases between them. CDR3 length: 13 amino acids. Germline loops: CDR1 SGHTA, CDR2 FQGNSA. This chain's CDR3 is CASSPDNEETQYF. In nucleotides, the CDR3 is TGTGCCAGCAGCCCGGACAATGAAGAGACCCAGTACTTC. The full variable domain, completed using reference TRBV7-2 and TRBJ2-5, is GAGVSQSPSNKVTEKGKDVELRCDPISGHTALYWYRQSLGQGLEFLIYFQGNSAPDKSGLPSDRFSAERTGGSVSTLTIQRTQQEDSAVYLCASSPDNEETQYFGPGTRLLVL.

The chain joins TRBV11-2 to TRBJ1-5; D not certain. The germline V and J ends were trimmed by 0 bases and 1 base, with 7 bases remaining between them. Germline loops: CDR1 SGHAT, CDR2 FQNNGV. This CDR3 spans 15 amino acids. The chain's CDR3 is CASSLEPSSNQPQHF. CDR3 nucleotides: TGTGCCAGCAGCTTAGAACCTTCCAGCAATCAGCCCCAGCATTTT. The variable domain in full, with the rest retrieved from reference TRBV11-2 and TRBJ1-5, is EAGVAQSPRYKIIEKRQSVAFWCNPISGHATLYWYQQILGQGPKLLIQFQNNGVVDDSQLPKDRFSAERLKGVDSTLKIQPAKLEDSAVYLCASSLEPSSNQPQHFGDGTRLSIL.

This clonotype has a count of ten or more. The CDR3 spells CASSPPTGTSGFKQYF. For the CDR3, the DNA is TGTGCCAGCAGCCCGCCGACCGGGACTAGCGGCTTTAAGCAGTATTTT. This chain connects TRBV7-6 to TRBJ2-3; 11 bases line up with TRBD2. The V gene end was trimmed by 5 bases and the J gene end by 11 bases; junction bases not matched to a gene: 15. Germline-derived CDR1 and CDR2 are SGHVS and FNYEAQ. The CDR3 is 16 amino acids.

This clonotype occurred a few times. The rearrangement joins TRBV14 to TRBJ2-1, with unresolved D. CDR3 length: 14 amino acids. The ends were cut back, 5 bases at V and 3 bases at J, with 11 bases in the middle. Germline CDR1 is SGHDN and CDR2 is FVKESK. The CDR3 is CASSFITDYNEQFF. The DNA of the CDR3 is TGTGCCAGCAGCTTCATTACGGACTACAATGAGCAGTTCTTC.

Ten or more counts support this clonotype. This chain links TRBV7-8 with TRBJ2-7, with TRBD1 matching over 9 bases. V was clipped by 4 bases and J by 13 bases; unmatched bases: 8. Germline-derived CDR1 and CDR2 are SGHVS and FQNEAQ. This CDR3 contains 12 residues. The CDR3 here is CASSWDRAVIYF. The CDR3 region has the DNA TGTGCCAGCAGCTGGGACAGGGCCGTTATTTACTTC.